Below are 16 T cell receptor beta chains sequenced from a single sample in a study of human T cells and chemical hapten exposure (dated by TCRdb to the early 2020s). Library preparation used RACE. The sequencer was a NextSeq 500. The raw public reads went through TCRdb reprocessing: fastp at Q25, MiXCR clone calling, in-frame beta chains kept. Every CDR3 protein is listed once, alongside the most common genes and DNA of its rows. The sample has 130,000 or so distinct CDR3 sequences on record, approximately 9.5% of them singletons. 1.5% to 2% of the sample comes from the top ten. This specimen's time point label, interpreted: healthy volunteer bleed at 2 weeks. Total RNA was extracted from unfractionated whole blood that had been collected in Tempus Blood RNA tubes. Sequencing used whole blood. These receptors were taken from a male donor in good health. Some clones in this sample may be carry-over from other donors' samples.

This clonotype has a handful of counts. At one end the junction does not follow the germline gene, possibly because of a read error. The rearrangement links TRBV12-3 or TRBV12-4 to TRBJ2-1; 11 bases agree with TRBD2. The CDR3 spans 15 residues. CDR3 nucleotides: TGTGCCAGCAGTATAGCGGGAGGGGCGGAGAATGAGCAGTTCTTC. Amino acid sequence: CASSIAGGAENEQFF.

The sample holds many counts of this clonotype. V gene TRBV4-2 combines with J gene TRBJ2-3; TRBD2 agrees at 9 bases. The V and J ends lost 4 bases and 0 bases, in that order; junction bases with no gene match: 2. CDR1 is LGHNA and CDR2 is YNFKEQ in the germline V gene. CDR3 length equals 15 residues. The CDR3 sequence is CASSLGTSSTDTQYF. CDR3 DNA sequence: TGTGCCAGCAGCCTAGGGACTAGCAGCACAGATACGCAGTATTTT.

As to this clonotype: A much larger clonotype is one base distant, so this may be a read error. In nucleotides, the CDR3 is TGTGCCAGCAGCGCACCAGGGTTGGGTGAAAAACTGTTTTTT. Residues: CASSAPGLGEKLFF. This rearrangement joins TRBV9 to TRBJ1-4, with D possibly TRBD1 on 5 matching bases. The V and J ends lost 3 bases and 7 bases respectively, with 13 bases between them. From germline, CDR1 is SGDLS and CDR2 YYNGEE. CDR3 length equals 14 residues.

This clonotype was picked up many times. V is TRBV2 and J is TRBJ2-5, with TRBD2 matching 8 bases. Germline CDR1 is SNHLY and CDR2 is FYNNEI. V was clipped by 6 bases and J by 1 base; unmatched bases: 7. The length of the CDR3 is 15 residues. The CDR3 coding sequence is TGTGCCAGCAGAGATCGGACTAGCTTCCAAGAGACCCAGTACTTC. Its translation: CASRDRTSFQETQYF.

In its sample, this clonotype was seen many times. This sequence joins TRBV27 and TRBJ2-7, with D unresolved. V was shortened by 3 bases and J by 1 base, with 7 bases between the two germline ends. CDR1 is MNHEY, CDR2 SMNVEV, per germline (reference sequence). The CDR3 consists of 13 residues. The CDR3 protein is CASSFTGSYEQYF. CDR3 nucleotides: TGTGCCAGCAGTTTTACCGGATCCTACGAGCAGTACTTC.

This clonotype was observed a few times. The J gene is TRBJ1-2, the V gene TRBV3-1; 8 positions agree with TRBD1. This CDR3 spans 14 amino acids. After removal of 3 bases from V and 5 bases from J, the junction contained 5 bases not matched to a gene. CDR1 is LGHDT and CDR2 is YNNKEL in the germline V gene (reference sequence). The CDR3 nucleotides read TGTGCCAGCAGCCAGGCGGGACAGGAATATGGCTACACCTTC. Its translation is CASSQAGQEYGYTF.

This clonotype was observed a few times. This rearrangement joins TRBV3-1 to TRBJ1-3; D unclear. V was clipped by 1 base and J by 5 bases, with 9 bases between them. There are 14 residues in the CDR3. Germline CDR1 and CDR2: LGHDT and YNNKEL (reference sequence). CDR3 bases: TGTGCCAGCAGCCAAGCCAGCGAACGAAACACCATATATTTT. Translated, it gives CASSQASERNTIYF.

The genes are TRBV29-1 and TRBJ1-5, with 10 bases fitting TRBD1. The CDR3 spans 14 residues. Losses at the gene ends were 5 bases for V and 6 bases for J; bases not matched to a gene: 7. Germline V CDR1 and CDR2: SQVTM, ANQGSEA. The CDR3 protein is CSVRDRGFGQPQHF. The CDR3 nucleotides are TGCAGCGTTCGGGACAGGGGCTTTGGTCAGCCCCAGCATTTT.

The CDR3 DNA is TGTGCCAGCAGCCCCCCAGAGGTGGGTCCGAACACCGGGGAGCTGTTTTTT. It encodes CASSPPEVGPNTGELFF. The chain recombines TRBV6-2 or TRBV6-3 with TRBJ2-2, with D hard to call. The germline V gene has CDR1 MNHEY and CDR2 SVGEGT. Trimming took 6 bases from V and 0 from J, leaving 17 bases between them. The CDR3 runs to 17 residues.

This clonotype occurred many times. This chain connects TRBV29-1 to TRBJ2-5; possibly TRBD1 for D (6 bases). The CDR3 has 17 amino acids. V lost 4 bases and J lost 5, with 26 bases in between. The germline V gene encodes CDR1 SQVTM and CDR2 ANQGSEA. The CDR3 reads CSVVSIQGQKSEETQYF. The CDR3 DNA is TGCAGCGTTGTATCCATCCAGGGACAAAAATCGGAGGAGACCCAGTACTTC.

This clonotype was detected a few times. The rearrangement joins TRBV7-6 to TRBJ1-1; D is unresolved. Trimming pared 2 bases from V and 1 base from J, leaving 5 bases between. Germline CDR1 and CDR2: SGHVS and FNYEAQ. This CDR3 is 13 amino acids long. The CDR3 loop reads CASSLNENTEAFF. The DNA for the CDR3 is TGTGCCAGCAGCTTAAATGAGAACACTGAAGCTTTCTTT.

V gene TRBV7-3 combines with J gene TRBJ1-2; D possibly corresponds to TRBD1 (6 bases). The CDR3 has 16 residues. V was pared by 4 bases and J by 5 bases, with 20 bases between. CDR1 is SGHTA and CDR2 is FQGTGA in the germline V gene. CDR3 region: CASSSPGGGRRYGYTF. The CDR3 nucleotides read TGTGCCAGCAGCTCACCTGGGGGGGGCAGGCGTTATGGCTACACCTTC. The full variable domain, with the rest looked up from reference TRBV7-3 and TRBJ1-2, is GAGVSQTPSNKVTEKGKYVELRCDPISGHTALYWYRQSLGQGPEFLIYFQGTGAADDSGLPNDRFFAVRPEGSVSTLKIQRTERGDSAVYLCASSSPGGGRRYGYTFGSGTRLTVV.

This clonotype was seen a few times. This chain connects TRBV6-1 to TRBJ2-7; the D gene could be TRBD1 or TRBD2 (6 bases each). V was trimmed by 7 bases and J by 3 bases, leaving 13 bases between them. Germline CDR1 MNHNS, CDR2 SASEGT. The CDR3 has 13 amino acids. CDR3 in amino acids: CASIGGTSYEQYF. The CDR3 DNA follows: TGTGCCAGCATAGGCGGGACAAGCTACGAGCAGTACTTC.

This chain links TRBV12-3 or TRBV12-4 with TRBJ1-2, with 8 positions matching TRBD1. With 2 bases clipped from V and 5 bases from J, the junction kept 10 bases outside the gene matches. The CDR3 sequence is 16 residues long. This CDR3 is CASSLRATGGRYGYTF. CDR3 DNA sequence: TGTGCCAGCAGTTTAAGGGCAACAGGGGGTCGGTATGGCTACACCTTC.

This clonotype turned up a few times. For the CDR3, the DNA is TGCAGCGTTGAAGTCGGGACAGGGAGGGGCCCCTTTCGAGCTTTCTTT. It codes for CSVEVGTGRGPFRAFF. The V gene is TRBV29-1, the J gene TRBJ1-1; 9 positions match TRBD1. The CDR3 sequence is 16 residues long. Germline values: CDR1 SQVTM, CDR2 ANQGSEA. V was clipped by 1 base and J by 10 bases; unmatched bases: 16.

This clonotype was recorded a few times. The J gene is TRBJ1-2, the V gene TRBV6-5; no firm D call. Germline CDR1 reads MNHEY; CDR2 reads SVGAGI. CDR3 length: 13 amino acids. V was clipped by 5 bases and J by 5 bases, with 12 bases between them. CDR3 sequence: CASSRADTYGYTF. The CDR3 coding sequence is TGTGCCAGCAGTCGCGCCGACACGTATGGCTACACCTTC.